This T cell receptor beta chain was sequenced during a study of cytomegalovirus exposure and HLA in healthy donors. Study at large: Researchers previously reported finding more than 100 million unique TCR beta sequences from about 179 million T cells. In terms of ancestry, the Caucasian-associated cluster contained about four fifths of the approximately 400 genotyped donors.

60 Vbeta and 13 Jbeta primers were used in PCR. This table comes from immunoSEQ multiplex PCR, and its TCRdb copy is limited to in-frame clones, with some not included. In the table there are 250,000 or so clones, under 90% of which are singletons. Trimming stripped 2 bases from V and 4 bases from J, with 12 bases between. The CDR3 contains 14 residues. The germline gives CDR1 SGHRS, CDR2 YFSETQ. Study-wide points: What a later analysis reportedly showed was that an Asian-associated ancestry cluster had fewer N-insertions than the approximately 700-donor mean.

Concerning this clone itself: Its antigen remains unidentified.

The chain has TRBV5-1 and TRBJ1-2; tentative D call: TRBD1 (5 bases). The specimen was PBMCs. The receptor was isolated from a human donor in good health. The CDR3 sequence: CASSFGGNLYGYTF. The CDR3 coding sequence is TGCGCCAGCAGCTTCGGGGGGAACCTCTATGGCTACACCTTC. Using reference TRBV5-1 and TRBJ1-2 for the parts outside the CDR3, the full variable domain is KAGVTQTPRYLIKTRGQQVTLSCSPISGHRSVSWYQQTPGQGLQFLFEYFSETQRNKGNFPGRFSGRQFSNSRSEMNVSTLELGDSALYLCASSFGGNLYGYTFGSGTRLTVV.